One sample yielded the 10 T cell receptor beta chains listed below, sequenced in a study of glioma-infiltrating T cells. The iRepertoire nested amplicon-rescue multiplex PCR amplified TCR alpha and beta CDR3s from RNA. TCRdb reanalysed the multiplex PCR reads using MiXCR and keeps one entry per CDR3 protein. This repertoire shows fewer than 200,000 distinct CDR3 sequences, around 42% found once; its top ten account for roughly 5.2%. Sequencing used glioma tissue, nonneoplastic brain tissue, or PBMCs (not recorded which). These receptor sequences come from a human donor with low-grade glioma or glioblastoma, undergoing nonglioma brain surgery, or in good health (not recorded which).

V gene TRBV29-1 combines with J gene TRBJ1-2; D call uncertain. The V end was cut by 3 bases, the J end by 8 bases, with 13 bases between. The germline V gene has CDR1 SQVTM and CDR2 ANQGSEA. This CDR3 contains 12 residues. The CDR3 DNA sequence: TGCAGCGTTGAGTATGGGAATAACGGCTACACCTTC. Its protein is CSVEYGNNGYTF.

The V call is TRBV2, the J call TRBJ2-5; no firm D call. Deletions cut 1 base from V and 1 base from J, with 7 bases between. The germline V gene encodes CDR1 SNHLY and CDR2 FYNNEI. The CDR3 loop spans 14 amino acids. The CDR3 coding sequence is TGTGCCAGCAGTGAAGGCAGAAGCCAAGAGACCCAGTACTTC. Protein sequence: CASSEGRSQETQYF. Using reference TRBV2 and TRBJ2-5 for the parts outside the CDR3, the full variable domain is EPEVTQTPSHQVTQMGQEVILRCVPISNHLYFYWYRQILGQKVEFLVSFYNNEISEKSEIFDDQFSVERPDGSNFTLKIRSTKLEDSAMYFCASSEGRSQETQYFGPGTRLLVL.

This clonotype was detected many times. The chain recombines TRBV12-3 or TRBV12-4 with TRBJ1-1, with D maybe TRBD1 (5 bases). V was pared by 6 bases and J by 6 bases, with 14 bases between. This CDR3 is 13 amino acids long. The CDR3 DNA is TGTGCCAGCAGCAAGGGTGGGGACGCTGAAGCTTTCTTT. It yields the protein CASSKGGDAEAFF.

The chain links TRBV29-1 to TRBJ2-7; perhaps TRBD1 as D (6 bases). CDR3 length: 14 residues. Trimming pared 7 bases from V and 2 bases from J, leaving 18 bases between. Germline V gene sequence: CDR1 SQVTM, CDR2 ANQGSEA. The CDR3 reads CSAANRDIPYEQYF. In nucleotides, the CDR3 is TGCAGCGCTGCGAACCGGGACATTCCCTACGAGCAGTACTTC.

This clonotype was counted at least ten times. The J gene is TRBJ2-7, the V gene TRBV28; 9 nucleotides agree with TRBD1. This CDR3 is 14 amino acids long. Germline V gives CDR1 MDHEN, CDR2 SYDVKM. Trimming took 6 bases from V and 2 from J; bases not matched to a gene: 5. CDR3 in amino acids: CASRWGQGPYEQYF. DNA for the CDR3: TGTGCCAGCAGGTGGGGACAGGGTCCCTACGAGCAGTACTTC.

This clonotype showed up many times. This chain links TRBV28 with TRBJ1-1; the D gene is possibly TRBD1 (6 bases). V dropped 6 bases and J dropped 7 bases, with 12 bases sitting between them. This CDR3 has 12 amino acids. Germline loops: CDR1 MDHEN, CDR2 SYDVKM. Here the CDR3 DNA reads TGTGCCAGCAGCCAGGACAGTAATGAAGCTTTCTTT. It encodes CASSQDSNEAFF.

This clonotype was detected many times. The rearrangement links TRBV2 to TRBJ2-7, with D possibly being TRBD2 (5 bases). CDR1 and CDR2 from the germline V gene are SNHLY and FYNNEI. The V end lost 1 base, the J end lost 4 bases, and 11 bases lay between the germline ends. The CDR3 sequence is 14 residues long. This CDR3 is CASSEVYREYEQYF. In nucleotides, the CDR3 is TGTGCCAGCAGTGAAGTCTATCGGGAATACGAGCAGTACTTC.

This clonotype was counted many times. The chain combines TRBV24-1 with TRBJ2-1; TRBD2 is a possible D gene (7 bases). V shed 0 bases and J shed 5 bases, with 25 bases lying between them. Germline CDR1 reads KGHDR; CDR2 reads SFDVKD. This CDR3 is 20 amino acids long. The CDR3: CATSDLWGASGEGRHNEQFF. The DNA for the CDR3 is TGTGCCACCAGTGATTTGTGGGGGGCGTCGGGGGAGGGCCGCCACAATGAGCAGTTCTTC.

As regards this clonotype: One end of the junction does not line up with germline, which may come from a read error. The chain is built from TRBV19 and TRBJ1-2; 9 bases map to TRBD1. Germline V CDR1 and CDR2: LNHDA, SQIVND (reference sequence). The CDR3 spans 14 residues. For the CDR3, the DNA is TGTGCCAGTAGTACGCCAACAGGGGGCTATGTCTACACCTTC. It translates to CASSTPTGGYVYTF.

The table lists this clonotype with many counts. V and J are TRBV6-1 and TRBJ2-1; 10 bases are a match to TRBD2. The germline V gene has CDR1 MNHNS and CDR2 SASEGT. The CDR3 is 19 residues long. V gave up 7 bases and J gave up 7 bases; unmatched junction bases: 22. This CDR3 reads CASTREAIRPGLAFNEQFF. The CDR3 coding sequence is TGTGCCAGCACGCGGGAAGCGATCCGGCCGGGACTAGCGTTTAATGAGCAGTTCTTC.